The rows below give T cell receptor beta chains drawn from one sample of a study of regulatory T cells in long-lasting Graves disease. Using its own MiXCR run on the multiplex PCR reads, TCRdb lists one record per CDR3 protein. The sample shows about 300,000 distinct CDR3 sequences, under 20% of them seen only once. Sequencing used peripheral blood mononuclear cells (PBMCs), obtained at new diagnosis, from a patient treated with antithyroid drugs. The receptors were gathered from a female donor with Graves disease. Both conserved end residues are part of each CDR3. D genes are given only for firm matches. Only part of the rows carry a size: once, few, many, or a class if the clone is expanded.

D	size	V	J	DNA	CDR3
TRBD2	few	TRBV12-3/TRBV12-4	TRBJ2-3	TGTGCCAGCAGCGAAGCGGGAGTGATTGTAGATACGCAGTATTTT	CASSEAGVIVDTQYF
-	many	TRBV2	TRBJ2-1	TGTGCCAGCAGACAACGGGACGTAAGATTCAATGAGCAGTTCTTC	CASRQRDVRFNEQFF
-	many	TRBV15	TRBJ1-1	TGTGCCACCAGCAGAGATGGCGGGAAGAACACTGAAGCTTTCTTT	CATSRDGGKNTEAFF
-	many	TRBV6-1	TRBJ2-1	TGTGCCAGCCGCCTAAGGCGGAAGAGAGGCAATGAGCAGTTCTTC	CASRLRRKRGNEQFF
TRBD1	-	TRBV20-1	TRBJ1-4	TGCAGTGCTAGAGATACGGACAGGAGTAATGAAAAACTGTTTTTT	CSARDTDRSNEKLFF
-	few	TRBV29-1	TRBJ2-2	TGCAGCGTTGGGGGGACCGGGGAGCTGTTTTTT	CSVGGTGELFF
-	many	TRBV12-3/TRBV12-4	TRBJ2-5	TGTGCCAGCAGGGACAGCCTTCAAGAGACCCAGTACTTC	CASRDSLQETQYF
-	many	TRBV29-1	TRBJ2-1	TGCAGTGGCGGGACAGATATATTCAATGAGCAGTTCTTC	CSGGTDIFNEQFF
TRBD2	-	TRBV11-2	TRBJ2-1	TGTGCCAGCAGCTTAGAAGCGGGAGGGCCGGGGGGGCAGTTCTTC	CASSLEAGGPGGQFF
TRBD2	-	TRBV12-3/TRBV12-4	TRBJ2-2	TGTGCCGGCAGCGGACTAGCGGGATTCGGGGAGCTGTTTTTT	CAGSGLAGFGELFF
-	many	TRBV5-1	TRBJ2-1	TGCGCCAGCAGCTTGTCTCCAGGGGTGAATGAGCAGTTCTTC	CASSLSPGVNEQFF
TRBD2	few	TRBV6-2/TRBV6-3	TRBJ2-3	TGTGCCAGCGAACAGCTAGCCGGGAGGCTGACAGATACGCAGTATTTT	CASEQLAGRLTDTQYF
-	-	TRBV6-1	TRBJ2-2	TGTGCCAGCAGGCGCGCGGGGACAGACACCGGGGAGCTGTTTTTT	CASRRAGTDTGELFF
TRBD2	many	TRBV7-9	TRBJ2-5	TGTGCCAGCAGCACATTCCCGACTAGCATCCCGGAGACCCAGTACTTC	CASSTFPTSIPETQYF
-	many	TRBV10-3	TRBJ1-1	TGTGCCATCAGTGAACACGGCGTAGGAGCTTTCTTT	CAISEHGVGAFF
-	many	TRBV28	TRBJ1-2	TGTGCCAGCAGTTTGGACCCTAACTATGGCTACACCTTC	CASSLDPNYGYTF
TRBD1	many	TRBV28	TRBJ2-7	TGTGCCAGCAGTCTTCTACAGGGGCTAAATCTCTACGAGCAGTACTTC	CASSLLQGLNLYEQYF
-	many	TRBV6-1	TRBJ2-7	TGTGCCACCACAGAGAGCGGACCTTACGAGCAGTACTTC	CATTESGPYEQYF
-	many	TRBV5-8	TRBJ2-1	TGTGCCAGCAGCTTGGACTATAGTCCCCTCTTCCACAATGAGCAGTTCTTC	CASSLDYSPLFHNEQFF
TRBD2	few	TRBV29-1	TRBJ2-7	TGCAGCGTTGTAGGTACTAGCGGGAACAGAGAGCAGTACTTC	CSVVGTSGNREQYF